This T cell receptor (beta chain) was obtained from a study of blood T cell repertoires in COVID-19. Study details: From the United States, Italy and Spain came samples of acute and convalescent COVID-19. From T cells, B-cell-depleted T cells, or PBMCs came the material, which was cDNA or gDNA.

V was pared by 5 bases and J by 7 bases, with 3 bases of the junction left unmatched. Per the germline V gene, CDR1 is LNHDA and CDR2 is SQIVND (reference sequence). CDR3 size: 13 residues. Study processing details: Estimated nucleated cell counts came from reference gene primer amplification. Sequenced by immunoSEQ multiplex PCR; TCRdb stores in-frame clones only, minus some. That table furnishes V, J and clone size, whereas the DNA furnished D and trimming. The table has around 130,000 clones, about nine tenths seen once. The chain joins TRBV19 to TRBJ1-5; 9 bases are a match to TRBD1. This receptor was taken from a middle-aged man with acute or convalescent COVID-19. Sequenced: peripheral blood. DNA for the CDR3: TGTGCCAGTAGTCAGACAGGGGGGCAGCCCCAGCATTTT. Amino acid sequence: CASSQTGGQPQHF. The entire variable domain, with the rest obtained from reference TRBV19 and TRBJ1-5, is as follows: DGGITQSPKYLFRKEGQNVTLSCEQNLNHDAMYWYRQDPGQGLRLIYYSQIVNDFQKGDIAEGYSVSREKKESFPLTVTSAQKNPTAFYLCASSQTGGQPQHFGDGTRLSIL.